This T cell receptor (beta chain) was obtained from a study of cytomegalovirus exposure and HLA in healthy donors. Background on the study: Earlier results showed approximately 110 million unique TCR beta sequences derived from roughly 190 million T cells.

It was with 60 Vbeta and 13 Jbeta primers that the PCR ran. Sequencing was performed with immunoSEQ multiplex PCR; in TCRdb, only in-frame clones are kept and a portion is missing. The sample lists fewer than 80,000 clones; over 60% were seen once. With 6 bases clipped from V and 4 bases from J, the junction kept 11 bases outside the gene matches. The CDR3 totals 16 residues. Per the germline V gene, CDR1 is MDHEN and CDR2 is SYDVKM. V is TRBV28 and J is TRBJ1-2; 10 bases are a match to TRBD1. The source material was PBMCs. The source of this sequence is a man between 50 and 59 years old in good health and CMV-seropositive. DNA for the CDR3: TGTGCCAGCAGCTCCGGACAGGGGGGTTCTCTCTATGGCTACACCTTC. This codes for CASSSGQGGSLYGYTF.